One sample yielded the 4 T cell receptor beta chains listed below, sequenced in a study of response to subunit inactivated influenza vaccine. In TCRdb, the RT-PCR reads were re-called with MiXCR into one record per CDR3 protein. The sample shows about 800,000 distinct CDR3 sequences, 20% to 25% of them seen only once. The sequencing used PBMCs from blood, collected more than 4 days after vaccination. Receptors originate from a man in his forties or fifties who received an inactivated influenza vaccine.

This clonotype was picked up a small number of times. The V call is TRBV5-5, the J call TRBJ1-2; 12 positions match TRBD1. Germline V gene sequence: CDR1 SGHKS, CDR2 YYEKEE (reference sequence). J gave up 8 bases and V 3 bases, and 8 bases lay outside the gene matches. The CDR3 spans 15 residues. CDR3 region: CASSSPGTGGEGYTF. The CDR3 DNA reads as TGTGCCAGCAGCTCGCCCGGGACAGGGGGCGAAGGCTACACCTTC.

The chain uses TRBV7-2 and TRBJ2-1, with D perhaps matching TRBD2 (6 bases). The V end lost 0 bases, the J end lost 10 bases, and 16 bases lay between the germline ends. CDR3 length: 15 amino acids. Germline loops: CDR1 SGHTA, CDR2 FQGNSA. The CDR3 spells CASSLASSAYTEQFF. The CDR3 DNA is TGTGCCAGCAGCTTAGCATCTAGCGCCTACACCGAGCAGTTCTTC.

This clonotype showed up many times. This sequence joins TRBV20-1 and TRBJ2-7; TRBD1 matches at 8 bases. The trim removed 6 bases at V and 6 bases at J, leaving 16 bases unmatched. Germline V gene sequence: CDR1 DFQATT, CDR2 SNEGSKA (reference sequence). The CDR3 is 15 amino acids. CDR3 amino acids: CSASSIGQGGLEQYF. The CDR3 nucleotides are TGCAGTGCCAGTTCCATCGGACAGGGTGGACTCGAGCAGTACTTC.

V and J are TRBV11-2 and TRBJ2-5; TRBD1 matches 8 bases. CDR1 SGHAT and CDR2 FQNNGV come from the germline V gene. This CDR3 spans 18 amino acids. V shed 4 bases and J 0 bases; nucleotides not matched to a gene: 13. The CDR3 region is CASSSQSLGQGHQETQYF. The CDR3 bases are TGTGCCAGCAGCTCGCAGAGCCTTGGACAGGGACACCAAGAGACCCAGTACTTC.